This entry is about one TCR beta chain. The CDR3 is 11 amino acids. The V and J ends lost 3 bases and 10 bases respectively, with 7 bases between them. The germline gives CDR1 ENHRY, CDR2 SYGVKD. The data originate from a study of blood T cell repertoires in COVID-19. Per the original data handling: Reference gene primer amplification gave nucleated cell count estimates. TCRdb keeps only in-frame clones here, not all; method: immunoSEQ multiplex PCR. V, J and clone size were drawn from that table, and D and trimming were deduced from the DNA. This table holds 52,000 or so clones, 80% to 90% found once.

This receptor was identified in a man aged 40-49 years with COVID-19, enrolled during active disease. The gene calls are TRBV10-3 and TRBJ2-1; D not resolved. The sequenced sample was peripheral blood. In DNA form, the CDR3 reads TGTGCCATCAGTGAATCTGGCGAGCAGTTCTTC. Translating gives CAISESGEQFF.